Listed here is a single T cell receptor beta chain. Repertoires were generated with immunoSEQ multiplex PCR, while TCRdb's copy carries only in-frame clones and drops some. The top ten clones hold nearly 0.55% of a sample with about 200,000 clones, about 93% of them seen once. This sample is drawn from a study of blood T cell repertoires in COVID-19. V gave up 1 base and J gave up 5 bases, with 12 bases separating them. This CDR3 has 15 amino acids. Germline lookup yields CDR1 SGHRS and CDR2 YFSETQ. The source of this sequence is a man aged 45-65 years with acute or convalescent COVID-19. The source material was peripheral blood. The chain links TRBV5-1 to TRBJ1-4; tentatively, D is TRBD1 (6 bases). The CDR3: CASSLQTGLNEKLFF. Here the CDR3 DNA reads TGCGCCAGCAGCTTGCAAACAGGGCTAAATGAAAAACTGTTTTTT.